This T cell receptor (beta chain) is drawn from a study of blood T cell repertoires in COVID-19. Trimming cost V 1 base and J 2 bases, with 11 bases left between them. In germline, CDR1 is MNHNS, CDR2 SASEGT. The CDR3 runs to 15 residues. Assay used: immunoSEQ multiplex PCR; TCRdb lists only in-frame clones, some missing. The sample has fewer than 450,000 clones, about 91% seen once; the top ten hold over 10%. This receptor was taken from a woman in her forties or fifties with COVID-19, enrolled during active disease. Source material: peripheral blood. V and J are TRBV6-1 and TRBJ2-5, with no clear D. The CDR3, as DNA: TGTGCCAGCAGTGAAGGCGGAACGGTACAAGAGACCCAGTACTTC. Amino acid sequence: CASSEGGTVQETQYF.